This T cell receptor beta chain is drawn from a study of blood T cell repertoires in COVID-19. About the study: Donors in the United States, Italy and Spain gave samples during acute or convalescent COVID-19. From T cells, B-cell-depleted T cells, or PBMCs came the material, which was cDNA or gDNA.

CDR1 is MNHEY and CDR2 is SMNVEV in the germline V gene (reference sequence). The CDR3 covers 14 residues. V dropped 6 bases and J dropped 4; count of bases not matched to a gene: 8. In the source study's methods: From reference gene primer amplification, estimates of nucleated cell counts were derived. The data were produced by immunoSEQ multiplex PCR, yet TCRdb's version contains in-frame clones alone and is incomplete. From that table come the V and J calls and clone size; the DNA was used to work out D and trimming. The sample contains about 210,000 clones, roughly 85% of which appear only once. This receptor was taken from a woman in her forties with active or convalescent COVID-19. What was sequenced was peripheral blood. The chain is built from TRBV27 and TRBJ2-7, with 8 bases that match TRBD2. The CDR3 here is CASSPSSGGYEQYF. The CDR3 nucleotides are TGTGCCAGCAGCCCGTCGTCGGGGGGGTACGAGCAGTACTTC.